This entry lists 30 T cell receptor beta chains sequenced from one sample in a study of blood T cells in healthy people across ages (dated by TCRdb to between 2015 and 2016). Libraries were built with 5' RACE. The sequencer listed for this sample is Illumina HiSeq 2500. A second PCR of about 6 to 12 cycles was performed with a sample-barcoded 5' primer and a J-beta primer mix. The public reads were reprocessed in TCRdb via fastp at Q25 and MiXCR, keeping in-frame beta chains. CDR3 protein duplicates are merged, each entry listing the most common genes and DNA. This sample comprises about 730,000 distinct CDR3 sequences, 40% to 45% of them detected only once. The ten largest account for about 20% of the sample. The specimen sequenced was blood. The receptors derive from a woman in her sixties in good health.

This clonotype has more than one count but fewer than ten. A junction end diverges from the germline sequence, so it may reflect a read error. The J gene is TRBJ2-7, the V gene TRBV12-3 or TRBV12-4; tentatively, D is TRBD1 or TRBD2 (6 bases each). This CDR3 has 14 amino acids. For the CDR3, the DNA is TGTGCCAGCAGTCTCGGGGGCGCCGACTACGAGCGGTACTTC. Translated, it gives CASSLGGADYERYF.

The chain couples TRBV5-1 to TRBJ2-1; TRBD2 aligns across 11 bases. With V trimmed by 7 bases and J by 9 bases, 15 bases remained unmatched. The CDR3 is 16 amino acids. Germline-derived CDR1 and CDR2 are SGHRS and YFSETQ. CDR3 region: CASESTSGTTGSEQFF. The CDR3 DNA reads TGCGCCAGCGAATCGACTAGCGGGACGACTGGGAGTGAGCAGTTCTTC.

As to this clonotype: Given a much more abundant clone one base away, this may be a read error. The chain recombines TRBV12-3 or TRBV12-4 with TRBJ2-7; TRBD2 matches at 7 bases. The V gene end was trimmed by 6 bases and the J gene end by 3 bases; junction bases not matched to a gene: 8. CDR3 length equals 14 residues. The CDR3 nucleotides are TGTGCCAGCAGGGCTAGGGGCGGGAGCTACGAGCAGTACTTC. Its protein is CASRARGGSYEQYF.

This clonotype was counted many times. The chain carries TRBV10-1 and TRBJ2-5, with TRBD2 identical over 10 bases. CDR1 is WNHNN and CDR2 is SYGVQD in the germline V gene (reference sequence). The V and J ends lost 3 bases and 5 bases, in that order; junction bases with no gene match: 3. The CDR3 is 14 residues long. The CDR3 reads CASSESGGAETQYF. CDR3 nucleotide sequence: TGCGCCAGCAGTGAAAGCGGGGGGGCTGAGACCCAGTACTTC.

V and J are TRBV7-9 and TRBJ2-1, with 12 bases identical to TRBD2. The ends lost 1 base at V and 4 bases at J; junction bases unmatched: 2. Germline assignment: CDR1 SEHNR and CDR2 FQNEAQ (reference sequence). This CDR3 is 16 amino acids long. In DNA, the CDR3 is TGTGCCAGCAGCTTAGTACTAGCGGGAGGATACAATGAGCAGTTCTTC. Encoded protein: CASSLVLAGGYNEQFF.

This sequence joins TRBV6-2 or TRBV6-3 and TRBJ2-7, with 7 positions matching TRBD1. Per germline, CDR1 MNHEY and CDR2 SVGEGT. CDR3 length: 13 residues. V shed 6 bases and J 3 bases; nucleotides not matched to a gene: 5. CDR3 sequence: CASRWDSLYEQYF. In nucleotides, the CDR3 is TGTGCCAGCAGATGGGACAGCCTCTACGAGCAGTACTTC.

A note on this clonotype: A much larger clone is a single base away; this may be a read error. The genes are TRBV5-1 and TRBJ2-5; D may be TRBD1 (5 bases). Trimming took 3 bases from V and 4 from J, leaving 16 bases between them. The CDR3 has 15 residues. Germline values: CDR1 SGHRS, CDR2 YFSETQ. This CDR3 is CASSWVQGDGETQYF. The CDR3 coding sequence is TGCGCCAGCAGCTGGGTGCAGGGTGATGGAGAGACCCAGTACTTC.

The rearrangement joins TRBV29-1 to TRBJ2-3; 9 bases are a match to TRBD2. Trimming removed 5 bases from V and 1 base from J; junction bases left unmatched: 16. This CDR3 has 18 residues. Germline values: CDR1 SQVTM, CDR2 ANQGSEA. DNA of the CDR3: TGCAGCGTTTTGTGGATAGCGGGAGAAGCGGAAGGCACAGATACGCAGTATTTT. This translates into CSVLWIAGEAEGTDTQYF.

This clonotype was found a few times. A read error may account for a junction end that differs from germline. This chain uses TRBV3-1 with TRBJ2-3; the match to TRBD2 covers 8 bases. The CDR3 runs to 17 residues. In germline, CDR1 is LGHDT, CDR2 YNNKEL (reference sequence). The CDR3 DNA sequence: TGTGCCAGCAGCCAAGATCAAGCGGGGGACCGCACGGATACGCAGTATTTT. It yields the protein CASSQDQAGDRTDTQYF.

The chain has TRBV20-1 and TRBJ1-4; D is uncertain. The CDR3 is made up of 12 amino acids. In germline, CDR1 is DFQATT, CDR2 SNEGSKA (reference sequence). V was cut by 1 base and J by 14 bases, with 14 bases left in between. CDR3 in DNA: TGCAGTGCTAGAGTCCAGCACCAAGGCCTGTTTTTT. Its protein product is CSARVQHQGLFF.

The chain recombines TRBV20-1 with TRBJ2-5; D uncertain. The J call may be faulty, since TRBJ2-7 better matches the DNA end. The germline CDR1 and CDR2 sequences are DFQATT and SNEGSKA (reference sequence). The CDR3 has 13 residues. CDR3 sequence (DNA): TGCAGTGCTAGGGCCCGAACCCGAGGCGAGCAGTACTTC. Amino acid sequence: CSARARTRGEQYF.

The table lists this clonotype with a count of one. CDR3 sequence: CASSEGGTQYGYEQYF. The CDR3 nucleotides are TGTGCCAGCAGTGAAGGAGGGACACAGTACGGCTACGAGCAGTACTTC. This chain uses TRBV6-1 with TRBJ2-7, with D possibly matching TRBD1 (6 bases). The V gene lost 1 base and the J gene lost 3 bases, with 16 bases spanning the gap. The CDR3 contains 16 residues. Germline V lookup: CDR1 MNHNS, CDR2 SASEGT.

A few counts support this clonotype. This chain joins TRBV4-2 and TRBJ2-5; 7 bases are shared with TRBD1. CDR1 LGHNA and CDR2 YNFKEQ come from the germline V gene. J was trimmed by 3 bases and V by 0 bases; bases with no gene match: 4. CDR3 length: 15 residues. CDR3 sequence reads: CASSQDLTGKETQYF. In DNA, the CDR3 is TGTGCCAGCAGCCAAGATCTGACAGGGAAAGAGACCCAGTACTTC.

The J gene is TRBJ2-7, the V gene TRBV6-5; D unresolved. The CDR3 sequence is 16 residues long. Trimming shortened V by 2 bases and J by 2 bases, and 16 bases separated the two germline ends. Germline CDR1 is MNHEY and CDR2 is SVGAGI. Here the CDR3 DNA reads TGTGCCAGCAGTTACGGCGCCGCAGAAAGTCCCTACGAGCAGTACTTC. It yields the protein CASSYGAAESPYEQYF.

The chain combines TRBV11-2 with TRBJ2-4; perhaps TRBD2 as D (6 bases). The CDR3 totals 18 residues. V shed 1 base and J shed 0 bases, with 16 bases lying between them. CDR1 and CDR2 from the germline V gene are SGHAT and FQNNGV. CDR3 loop: CASSLVVGTLLAKNIQYF. The CDR3 DNA reads TGTGCCAGCAGCTTAGTTGTAGGGACTCTACTAGCCAAAAACATTCAGTACTTC.

This clonotype was seen a handful of times. The chain has TRBV24-1 and TRBJ2-5; D gene unclear. The CDR3 consists of 10 residues. The germline gives CDR1 KGHDR, CDR2 SFDVKD. V lost 8 bases and J lost 1, with 1 base in between. The CDR3 sequence is CATTQETQYF. The CDR3 DNA reads as TGTGCCACCACCCAAGAGACCCAGTACTTC.

This clonotype has more than one count but fewer than ten. The chain combines TRBV3-1 with TRBJ1-1; D is unclear. The CDR3 consists of 13 residues. The germline gives CDR1 LGHDT, CDR2 YNNKEL (reference sequence). V gave up 0 bases and J gave up 4 bases, with 6 bases separating them. The CDR3 coding sequence is TGTGCCAGCAGCCAAGATTACCCCACTGAAGCTTTCTTT. It yields the protein CASSQDYPTEAFF. The full variable domain, its missing parts supplied by reference TRBV3-1 and TRBJ1-1, is DTAVSQTPKYLVTQMGNDKSIKCEQNLGHDTMYWYKQDSKKFLKIMFSYNNKELIINETVPNRFSPKSPDKAHLNLHINSLELGDSAVYFCASSQDYPTEAFFGQGTRLTVV.

This clonotype was recorded a few times. The chain has TRBV11-2 and TRBJ2-1, with 7 bases matching TRBD2. CDR3 length: 15 residues. Trimming removed 6 bases from V and 9 bases from J; junction bases left unmatched: 14. Germline CDR1 SGHAT, CDR2 FQNNGV. CDR3 bases: TGTGCCAGCAGTGTGTCGAGGGTACCGGGGGGTGAGCAGTTCTTC. It translates to CASSVSRVPGGEQFF.

The rearrangement uses TRBV7-2 and TRBJ2-1; 7 nucleotides match TRBD2. The CDR3 length is 15 residues. V gave up 1 base and J gave up 4 bases; unmatched junction bases: 4. The germline CDR1 and CDR2 sequences are SGHTA and FQGNSA. This CDR3 reads CASSLESGEYNEQFF. The CDR3, as DNA: TGTGCCAGCAGCTTAGAGAGCGGGGAGTACAATGAGCAGTTCTTC.

Remarks on this clonotype: A much larger clonotype is one base distant, so this may be a read error. The CDR3 loop is CAGSPRTGLAGVQETQYF. CDR3 bases: TGTGCCGGCAGCCCTCGAACGGGACTAGCGGGGGTCCAAGAGACCCAGTACTTC. The rearrangement uses TRBV3-1 and TRBJ2-5, with 14 bases lining up with TRBD2. The CDR3 sequence is 18 residues long. The V gene's germline CDR1 is LGHDT and CDR2 YNNKEL (reference sequence).

The rearrangement joins TRBV28 to TRBJ2-5; no clear D gene. The length of the CDR3 is 14 residues. Germline V lookup: CDR1 MDHEN, CDR2 SYDVKM. V was pared by 6 bases and J by 1 base, with 12 bases between. This CDR3 is CASSRELGQETQYF. The CDR3 DNA follows: TGTGCCAGCAGCCGAGAGCTAGGCCAAGAGACCCAGTACTTC.

In regard to this clonotype: The junction departs from germline at one end; a sequencing error may be responsible. The CDR3 loop reads CANSQGPGLAGGVEETQYF. The CDR3 DNA is TGTGCCAACAGCCAGGGACCGGGACTAGCGGGAGGTGTGGAAGAGACCCAGTACTTC. V gene TRBV7-2 combines with J gene TRBJ2-5; TRBD2 agrees at 15 bases. CDR3 length: 19 residues. Germline V gene lookup returns CDR1 SGHTA and CDR2 FQGNSA.

This clonotype has only a few counts. The J gene is TRBJ1-5, the V gene TRBV10-3; the match to TRBD1 covers 7 bases. CDR1 and CDR2 (germline): ENHRY, SYGVKD. J was trimmed by 1 base and V by 10 bases; bases with no gene match: 7. The CDR3 has 14 amino acids. CDR3 nucleotides: TGTGCCACCAGGGACAGCACGAGCAATCAGCCCCAGCATTTT. Translated, it gives CATRDSTSNQPQHF.

This clonotype was counted ten times or more. The CDR3 sequence: CSARWRGPETQYF. The CDR3 coding sequence is TGCAGTGCTAGGTGGAGGGGGCCAGAGACCCAGTACTTC. This chain connects TRBV20-1 to TRBJ2-5; D is possibly TRBD1 (7 bases). Germline V CDR1 and CDR2: DFQATT, SNEGSKA (reference sequence). This CDR3 comprises 13 residues. Trimming left V 3 bases short and J 4 bases short, with 12 bases between.

The V gene is TRBV3-1, the J gene TRBJ1-1; D remains ambiguous. Germline V gene data show CDR1 as LGHDT and CDR2 as YNNKEL (reference sequence). CDR3 length equals 15 residues. V was trimmed by 5 bases and J by 1 base, leaving 14 bases between them. The CDR3 coding sequence is TGTGCCAGCAGCAGCCACGCTGAAGAGAACACTGAAGCTTTCTTT. Translating it yields CASSSHAEENTEAFF.

Notes on this clonotype: Its ends do not fully match the called genes, so a read error is possible. V and J are TRBV7-2 and TRBJ2-3; D is undetermined. CDR3 size: 18 residues. Germline V gene sequence: CDR1 SGHTA, CDR2 FQGNSA. The DNA for the CDR3 is TGTGCCAGCAGCTCACTCTGGCGTGTAGGGCACCTCACAGATACGCAGTATTTC. Amino acids: CASSSLWRVGHLTDTQYF.

In its sample, this clonotype was seen a few times. J is TRBJ2-7 and V is TRBV20-1, with TRBD2 identical over 10 bases. V dropped 0 bases and J dropped 7; count of bases not matched to a gene: 9. CDR1 and CDR2 from the germline V gene are DFQATT and SNEGSKA (reference sequence). The CDR3 extends over 15 amino acids. CDR3 in DNA: TGCAGTGCTAGAGATTCCCTAGCGGGAGTGGAGGAGCAGTACTTC. Protein sequence: CSARDSLAGVEEQYF.

This clonotype appeared a few times. The J gene is TRBJ2-2, the V gene TRBV12-3 or TRBV12-4; D possibly corresponds to TRBD1 (5 bases). The CDR3 spans 15 residues. Deletions cut 2 bases from V and 1 base from J, with 8 bases between. In DNA, the CDR3 is TGTGCCAGCAGTTTAAGACAGAGGAACACCGGGGAGCTGTTTTTT. Translating gives CASSLRQRNTGELFF.

CDR3 bases: TGCGCCAGCAGCTTGACAGGGGTGAGGGATCAAGAGACCCAGTTCTTC. Translation gives CASSLTGVRDQETQFF. This rearrangement joins TRBV5-1 to TRBJ2-1, with 7 nucleotides matching TRBD1. The CDR3 runs 16 residues. The germline V gene encodes CDR1 SGHRS and CDR2 YFSETQ. With V trimmed by 1 base and J by 13 bases, 17 bases remained unmatched.

This chain uses TRBV29-1 with TRBJ2-5; weak D call: TRBD1 (5 bases). There are 12 residues in the CDR3. Germline-derived CDR1 and CDR2 are SQVTM and ANQGSEA. Deletions cut 8 bases from V and 3 bases from J, with 13 bases between. CDR3 residues: CSLRTSEETQYF. The CDR3 nucleotides read TGCAGCCTACGGACAAGCGAAGAGACCCAGTACTTC.